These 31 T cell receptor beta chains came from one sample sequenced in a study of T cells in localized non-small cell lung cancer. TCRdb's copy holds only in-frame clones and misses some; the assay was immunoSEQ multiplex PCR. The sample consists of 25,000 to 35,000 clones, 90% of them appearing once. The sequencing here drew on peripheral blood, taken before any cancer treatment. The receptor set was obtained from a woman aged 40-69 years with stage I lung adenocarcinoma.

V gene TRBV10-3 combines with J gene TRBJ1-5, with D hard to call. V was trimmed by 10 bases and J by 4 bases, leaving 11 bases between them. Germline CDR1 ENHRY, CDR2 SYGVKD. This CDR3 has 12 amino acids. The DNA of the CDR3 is TGTGCCACCGCAAGTGGTAATCAGCCCCAGCATTTT. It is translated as CATASGNQPQHF.

CDR3 sequence: CASSNSGFYGYTF. The CDR3 bases are TGTGCCAGCAGCAACTCTGGTTTCTATGGCTACACCTTC. This chain joins TRBV28 and TRBJ1-2, with unresolved D. There are 13 residues in the CDR3. The germline V gene has CDR1 MDHEN and CDR2 SYDVKM. V shed 6 bases and J shed 4 bases, with 12 bases lying between them.

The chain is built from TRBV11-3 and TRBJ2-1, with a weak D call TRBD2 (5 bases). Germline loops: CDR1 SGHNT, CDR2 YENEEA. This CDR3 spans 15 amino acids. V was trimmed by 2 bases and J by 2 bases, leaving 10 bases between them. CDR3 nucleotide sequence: TGTGCCAGCAGCTTAAGAACGGGAACCTACAATGAGCAGTTCTTC. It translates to CASSLRTGTYNEQFF.

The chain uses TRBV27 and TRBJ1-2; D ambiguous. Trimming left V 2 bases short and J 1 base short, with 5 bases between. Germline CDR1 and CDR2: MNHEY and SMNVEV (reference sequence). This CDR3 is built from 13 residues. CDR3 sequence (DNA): TGTGCCAGCAGTTTAATGAATAACTATGGCTACACCTTC. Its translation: CASSLMNNYGYTF.

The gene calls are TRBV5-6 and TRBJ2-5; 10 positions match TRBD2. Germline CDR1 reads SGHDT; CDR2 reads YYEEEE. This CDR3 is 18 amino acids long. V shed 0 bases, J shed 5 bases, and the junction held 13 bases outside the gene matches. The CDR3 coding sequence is TGTGCCAGCAGCTTGGAGCGCGGTAGCGGGAGGAGAGTGGAGACCCAGTACTTC. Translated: CASSLERGSGRRVETQYF. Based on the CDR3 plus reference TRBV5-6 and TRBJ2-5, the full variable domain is DAGVTQSPTHLIKTRGQQVTLRCSPKSGHDTVSWYQQALGQGPQFIFQYYEEEERQRGNFPDRFSGHQFPNYSSELNVNALLLGDSALYLCASSLERGSGRRVETQYFGPGTRLLVL.

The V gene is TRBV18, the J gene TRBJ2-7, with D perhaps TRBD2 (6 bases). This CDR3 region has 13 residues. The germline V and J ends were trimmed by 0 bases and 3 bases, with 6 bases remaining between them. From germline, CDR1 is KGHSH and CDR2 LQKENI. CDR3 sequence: CASSPPGLYEQYF. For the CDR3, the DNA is TGTGCCAGCTCACCACCGGGACTCTACGAGCAGTACTTC.

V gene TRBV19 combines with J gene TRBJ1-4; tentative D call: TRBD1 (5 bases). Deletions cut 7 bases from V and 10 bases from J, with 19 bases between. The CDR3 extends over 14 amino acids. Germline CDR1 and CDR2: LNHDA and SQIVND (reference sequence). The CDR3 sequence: CASTGDGPGTKLFF. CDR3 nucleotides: TGTGCCAGTACCGGCGATGGGCCCGGGACAAAACTGTTTTTT.

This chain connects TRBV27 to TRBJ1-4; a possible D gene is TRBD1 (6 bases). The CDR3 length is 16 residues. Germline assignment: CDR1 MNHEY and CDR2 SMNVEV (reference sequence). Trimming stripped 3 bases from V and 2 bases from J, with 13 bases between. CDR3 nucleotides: TGTGCCAGCAGTTTCAGGGGCGGAACGACTAATGAAAAACTGTTTTTT. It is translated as CASSFRGGTTNEKLFF.

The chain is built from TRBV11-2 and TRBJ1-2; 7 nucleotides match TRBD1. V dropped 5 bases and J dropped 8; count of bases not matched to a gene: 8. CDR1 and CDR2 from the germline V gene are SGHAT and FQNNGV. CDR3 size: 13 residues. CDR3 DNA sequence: TGTGCCAGCAGCCCGACAGGGCTTGGCGGCTACACCTTC. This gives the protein CASSPTGLGGYTF.

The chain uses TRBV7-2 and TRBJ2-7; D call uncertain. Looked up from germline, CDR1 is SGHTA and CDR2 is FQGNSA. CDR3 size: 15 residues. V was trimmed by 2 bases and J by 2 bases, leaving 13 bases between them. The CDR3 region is CASSLTHRAPYEQYF. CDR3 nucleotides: TGTGCCAGCAGCTTAACGCACCGGGCCCCCTACGAGCAGTACTTC.

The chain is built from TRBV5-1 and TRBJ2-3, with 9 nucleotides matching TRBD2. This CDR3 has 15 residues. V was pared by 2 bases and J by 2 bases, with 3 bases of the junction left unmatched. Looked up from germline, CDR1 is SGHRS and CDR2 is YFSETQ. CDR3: CASSFLAGLTDTQYF. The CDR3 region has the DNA TGCGCCAGCAGCTTTCTAGCGGGACTCACAGATACGCAGTATTTT.

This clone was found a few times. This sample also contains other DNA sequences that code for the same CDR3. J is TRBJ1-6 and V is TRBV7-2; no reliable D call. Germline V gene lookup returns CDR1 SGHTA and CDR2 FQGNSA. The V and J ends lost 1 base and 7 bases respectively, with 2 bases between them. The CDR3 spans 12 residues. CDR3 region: CASSLVNSPLHF. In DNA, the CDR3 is TGTGCCAGCAGCTTAGTCAATTCACCCCTCCACTTT.

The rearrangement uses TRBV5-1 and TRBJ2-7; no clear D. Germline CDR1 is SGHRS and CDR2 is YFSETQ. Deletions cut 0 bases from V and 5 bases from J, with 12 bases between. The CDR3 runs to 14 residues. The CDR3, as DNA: TGCGCCAGCAGCTTGGCCCTGATCCAGGACGAGCAGTACTTC. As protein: CASSLALIQDEQYF. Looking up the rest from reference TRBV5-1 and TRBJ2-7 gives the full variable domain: KAGVTQTPRYLIKTRGQQVTLSCSPISGHRSVSWYQQTPGQGLQFLFEYFSETQRNKGNFPGRFSGRQFSNSRSEMNVSTLELGDSALYLCASSLALIQDEQYFGPGTRLTVT.

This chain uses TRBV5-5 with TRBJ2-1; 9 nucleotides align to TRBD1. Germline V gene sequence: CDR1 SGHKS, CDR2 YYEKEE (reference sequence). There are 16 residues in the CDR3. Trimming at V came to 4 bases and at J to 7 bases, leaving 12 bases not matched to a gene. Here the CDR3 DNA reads TGTGCCAGCAGCCCCCGGGACAGGGTGGGGGGTAATGAGCAGTTCTTC. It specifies CASSPRDRVGGNEQFF. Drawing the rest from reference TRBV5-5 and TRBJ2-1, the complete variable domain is DAGVTQSPTHLIKTRGQQVTLRCSPISGHKSVSWYQQVLGQGPQFIFQYYEKEERGRGNFPDRFSARQFPNYSSELNVNALLLGDSALYLCASSPRDRVGGNEQFFGPGTRLTVL.

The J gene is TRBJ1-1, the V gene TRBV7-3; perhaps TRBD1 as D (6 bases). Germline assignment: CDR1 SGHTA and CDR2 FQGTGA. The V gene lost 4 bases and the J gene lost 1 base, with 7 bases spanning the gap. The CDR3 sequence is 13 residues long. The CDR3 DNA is TGTGCCAGCAGCTGGGGACAGAACACTGAAGCTTTCTTT. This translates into CASSWGQNTEAFF.

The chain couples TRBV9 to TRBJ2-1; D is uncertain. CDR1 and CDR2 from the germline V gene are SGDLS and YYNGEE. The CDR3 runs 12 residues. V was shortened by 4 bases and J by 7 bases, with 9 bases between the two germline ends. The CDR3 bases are TGTGCCAGCAGCTCCTTAGGTAATGAGCAGTTCTTC. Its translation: CASSSLGNEQFF.

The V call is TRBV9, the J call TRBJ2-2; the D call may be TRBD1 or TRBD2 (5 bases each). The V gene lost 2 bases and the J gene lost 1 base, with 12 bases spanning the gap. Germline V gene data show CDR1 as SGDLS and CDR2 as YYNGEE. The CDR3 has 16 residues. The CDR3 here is CASSVRGDQNTGELFF. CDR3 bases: TGTGCCAGCAGCGTCCGTGGGGACCAGAACACCGGGGAGCTGTTTTTT.

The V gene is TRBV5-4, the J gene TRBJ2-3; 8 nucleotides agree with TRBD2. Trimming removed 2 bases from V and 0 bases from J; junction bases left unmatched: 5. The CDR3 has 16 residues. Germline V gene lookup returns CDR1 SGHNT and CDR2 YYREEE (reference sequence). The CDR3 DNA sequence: TGTGCCAGCAGCTTCGGGAGGGGCGCCAGCACAGATACGCAGTATTTT. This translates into CASSFGRGASTDTQYF. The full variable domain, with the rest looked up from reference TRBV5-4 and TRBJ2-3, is ETGVTQSPTHLIKTRGQQVTLRCSSQSGHNTVSWYQQALGQGPQFIFQYYREEENGRGNFPPRFSGLQFPNYSSELNVNALELDDSALYLCASSFGRGASTDTQYFGPGTRLTVL.

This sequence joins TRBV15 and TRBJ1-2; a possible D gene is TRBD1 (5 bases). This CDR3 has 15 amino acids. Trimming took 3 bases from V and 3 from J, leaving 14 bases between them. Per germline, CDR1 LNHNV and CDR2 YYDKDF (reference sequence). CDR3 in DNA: TGTGCCACCAGCAGCACAGGTTTTCCTGACTATGGCTACACCTTC. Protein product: CATSSTGFPDYGYTF.

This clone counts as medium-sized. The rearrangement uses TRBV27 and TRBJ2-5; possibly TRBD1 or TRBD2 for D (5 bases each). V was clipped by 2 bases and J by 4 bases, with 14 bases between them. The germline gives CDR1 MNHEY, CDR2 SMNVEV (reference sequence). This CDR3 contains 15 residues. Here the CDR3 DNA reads TGTGCCAGCAGTTTAAGTGGGACGTATGGAGAGACCCAGTACTTC. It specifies CASSLSGTYGETQYF.

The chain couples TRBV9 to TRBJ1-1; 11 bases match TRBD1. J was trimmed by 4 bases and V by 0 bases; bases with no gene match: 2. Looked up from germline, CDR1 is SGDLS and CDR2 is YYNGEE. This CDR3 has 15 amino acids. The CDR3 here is CASSVAGQGGTEAFF. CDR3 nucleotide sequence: TGTGCCAGCAGCGTAGCGGGACAGGGGGGCACTGAAGCTTTCTTT.

CDR3 loop: CASSAQGGYTEAFF. The CDR3 DNA follows: TGTGCCAGCAGCGCGCAGGGGGGGTACACTGAAGCTTTCTTT. This rearrangement joins TRBV5-4 to TRBJ1-1; 7 bases agree with TRBD1. This CDR3 comprises 14 residues. Germline CDR1 reads SGHNT; CDR2 reads YYREEE (reference sequence). V lost 4 bases to trimming and J lost 3 bases; unmatched junction nucleotides: 6.

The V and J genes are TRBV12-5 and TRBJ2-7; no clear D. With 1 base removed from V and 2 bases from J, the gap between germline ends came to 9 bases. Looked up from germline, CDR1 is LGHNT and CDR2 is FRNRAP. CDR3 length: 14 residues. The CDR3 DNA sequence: TGTGCTAGTGGTTTGGGGACCCATGCCTACGAGCAGTACTTC. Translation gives CASGLGTHAYEQYF. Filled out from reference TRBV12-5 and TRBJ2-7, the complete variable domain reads DARVTQTPRHKVTEMGQEVTMRCQPILGHNTVFWYRQTMMQGLELLAYFRNRAPLDDSGMPKDRFSAEMPDATLATLKIQPSEPRDSAVYFCASGLGTHAYEQYFGPGTRLTVT.

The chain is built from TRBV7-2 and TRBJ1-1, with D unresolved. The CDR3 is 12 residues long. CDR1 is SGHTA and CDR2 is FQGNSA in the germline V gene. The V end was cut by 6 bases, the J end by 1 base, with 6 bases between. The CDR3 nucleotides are TGTGCCAGCAGATGGGGGAACACTGAAGCTTTCTTT. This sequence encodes CASRWGNTEAFF.

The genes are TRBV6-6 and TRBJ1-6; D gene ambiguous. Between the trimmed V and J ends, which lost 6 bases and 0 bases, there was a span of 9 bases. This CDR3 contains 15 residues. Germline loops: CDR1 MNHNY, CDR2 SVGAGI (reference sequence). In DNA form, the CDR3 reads TGTGCCAGCAGCTGGGAAGGCTCCTATAATTCACCCCTCCACTTT. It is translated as CASSWEGSYNSPLHF.

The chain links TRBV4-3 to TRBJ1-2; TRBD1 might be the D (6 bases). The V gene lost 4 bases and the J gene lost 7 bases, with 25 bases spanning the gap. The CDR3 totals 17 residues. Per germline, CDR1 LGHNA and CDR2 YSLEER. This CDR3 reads CASSPSIGGAQGFGYTF. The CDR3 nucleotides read TGCGCCAGCAGCCCAAGTATAGGGGGGGCTCAAGGGTTTGGCTACACCTTC.

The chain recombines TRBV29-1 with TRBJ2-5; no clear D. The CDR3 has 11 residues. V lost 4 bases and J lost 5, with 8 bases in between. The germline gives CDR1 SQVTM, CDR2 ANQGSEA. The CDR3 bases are TGCAGCGTTGGGCTCGCGGAGACCCAGTACTTC. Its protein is CSVGLAETQYF.

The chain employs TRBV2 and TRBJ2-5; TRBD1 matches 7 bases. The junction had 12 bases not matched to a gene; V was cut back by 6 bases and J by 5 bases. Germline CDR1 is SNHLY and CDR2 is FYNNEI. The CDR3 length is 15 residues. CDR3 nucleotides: TGTGCCAGCAGAGCCTCCGGGACAGTGACGGAGACCCAGTACTTC. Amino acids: CASRASGTVTETQYF. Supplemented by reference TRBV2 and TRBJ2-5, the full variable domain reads EPEVTQTPSHQVTQMGQEVILRCVPISNHLYFYWYRQILGQKVEFLVSFYNNEISEKSEIFDDQFSVERPDGSNFTLKIRSTKLEDSAMYFCASRASGTVTETQYFGPGTRLLVL.

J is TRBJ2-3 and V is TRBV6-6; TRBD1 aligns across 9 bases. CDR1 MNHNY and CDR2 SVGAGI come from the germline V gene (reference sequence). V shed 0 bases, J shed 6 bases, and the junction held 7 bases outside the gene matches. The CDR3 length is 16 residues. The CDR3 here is CASSYSRRTGEDTQYF. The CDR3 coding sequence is TGTGCCAGCAGTTACTCGCGTAGGACAGGGGAGGATACGCAGTATTTT.

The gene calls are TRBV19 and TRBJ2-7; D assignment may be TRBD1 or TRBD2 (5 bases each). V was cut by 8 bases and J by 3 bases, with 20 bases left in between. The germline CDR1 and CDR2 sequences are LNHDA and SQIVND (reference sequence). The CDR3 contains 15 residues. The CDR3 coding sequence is TGTGCCAGTGGGATCTCCGGGACGTCTAGCTACGAGCAGTACTTC. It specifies CASGISGTSSYEQYF.

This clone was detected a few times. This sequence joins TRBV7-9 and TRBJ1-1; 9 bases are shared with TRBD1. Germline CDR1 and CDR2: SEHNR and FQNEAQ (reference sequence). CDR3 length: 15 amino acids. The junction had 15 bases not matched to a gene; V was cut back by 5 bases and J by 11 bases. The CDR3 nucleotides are TGTGCCAGCAGCCCACTTAGGACAGGGGAAATGTGGGCTTTCTTT. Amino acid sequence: CASSPLRTGEMWAFF.